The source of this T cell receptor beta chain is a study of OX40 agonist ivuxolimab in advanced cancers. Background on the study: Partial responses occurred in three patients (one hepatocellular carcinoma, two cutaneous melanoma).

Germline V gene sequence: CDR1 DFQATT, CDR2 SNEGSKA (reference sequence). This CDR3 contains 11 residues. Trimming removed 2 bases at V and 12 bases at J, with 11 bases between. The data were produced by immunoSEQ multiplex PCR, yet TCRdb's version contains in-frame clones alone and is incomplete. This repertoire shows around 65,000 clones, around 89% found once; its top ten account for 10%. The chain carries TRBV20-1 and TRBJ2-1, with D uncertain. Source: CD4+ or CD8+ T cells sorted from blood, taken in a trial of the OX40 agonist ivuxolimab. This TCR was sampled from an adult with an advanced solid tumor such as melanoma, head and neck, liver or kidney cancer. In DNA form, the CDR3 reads TGCAGTGCTAGAAGGCTACCTTCGCAGTTCTTC. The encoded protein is CSARRLPSQFF.